This T cell receptor beta chain was sequenced in a study of blood T cell repertoires in COVID-19. For the study at large: COVID-19 samples from acute and convalescent phases originated in the United States, Italy and Spain.

Of note for this clone: Within the sample, other DNA sequences also encode this same CDR3.

Using immunoSEQ multiplex PCR, the repertoire was profiled, and TCRdb retains in-frame clones only, with some absent. The sample lists around 260,000 clones; approximately 90% were seen once. Germline V gene sequence: CDR1 DFQATT, CDR2 SNEGSKA (reference sequence). V lost 5 bases, J lost 6 bases, and 9 bases lay in between. The CDR3 runs to 11 residues. The J gene is TRBJ2-3, the V gene TRBV20-1; the D gene is possibly TRBD1 (6 bases). Sequencing was carried out using peripheral blood. This TCR was sampled from a man in his 60s who had recovered from COVID-19. This CDR3 is CSARRGDTQYF. The CDR3, as DNA: TGCAGTGCTCGAAGGGGGGATACGCAGTATTTT.